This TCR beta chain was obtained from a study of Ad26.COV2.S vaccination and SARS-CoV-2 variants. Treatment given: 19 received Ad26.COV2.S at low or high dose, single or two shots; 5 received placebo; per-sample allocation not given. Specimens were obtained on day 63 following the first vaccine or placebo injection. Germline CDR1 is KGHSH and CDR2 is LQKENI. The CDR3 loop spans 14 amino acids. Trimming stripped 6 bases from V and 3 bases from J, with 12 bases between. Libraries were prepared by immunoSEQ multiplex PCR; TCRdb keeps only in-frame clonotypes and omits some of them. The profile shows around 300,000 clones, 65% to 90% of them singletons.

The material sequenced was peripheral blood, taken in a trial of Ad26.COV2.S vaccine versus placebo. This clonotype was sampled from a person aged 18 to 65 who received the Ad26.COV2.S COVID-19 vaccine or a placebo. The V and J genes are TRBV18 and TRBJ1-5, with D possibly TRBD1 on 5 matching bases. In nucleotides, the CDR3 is TGTGCCAGCTCCCCGATTGGGACCAATCAGCCCCAGCATTTT. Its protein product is CASSPIGTNQPQHF.